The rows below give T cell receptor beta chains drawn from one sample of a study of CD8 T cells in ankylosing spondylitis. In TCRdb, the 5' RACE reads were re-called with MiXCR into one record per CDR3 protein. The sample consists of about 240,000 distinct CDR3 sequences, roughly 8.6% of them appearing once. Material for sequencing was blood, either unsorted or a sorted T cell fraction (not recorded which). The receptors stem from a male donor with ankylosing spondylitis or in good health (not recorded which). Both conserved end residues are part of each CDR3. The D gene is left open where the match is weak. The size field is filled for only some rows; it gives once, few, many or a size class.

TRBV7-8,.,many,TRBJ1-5,CASSSSGYNQPQHF,TGTGCCAGCAGCTCTTCGGGGTACAATCAGCCCCAGCATTTT
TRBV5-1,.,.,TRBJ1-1,CATSLGTEAFF,TGCGCCACCAGCTTAGGGACTGAAGCTTTCTTT
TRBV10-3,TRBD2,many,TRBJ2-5,CAISESSGRRETQYF,TGTGCCATCAGTGAGTCGAGCGGGAGAAGAGAGACCCAGTACTTC
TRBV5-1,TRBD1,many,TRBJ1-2,CASSLSRGRNGYTF,TGCGCCAGCAGCTTATCCAGGGGGCGGAATGGCTACACCTTC
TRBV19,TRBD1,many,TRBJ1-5,CASSPTGNSNQPQHF,TGTGCCAGTAGTCCGACAGGGAATAGCAATCAGCCCCAGCATTTT
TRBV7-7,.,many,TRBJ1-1,CASSPGLTTEAFF,TGTGCTAGCAGCCCAGGGTTGACGACTGAAGCTTTCTTT
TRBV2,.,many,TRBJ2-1,CASSGNEQFF,TGTGCCAGCAGTGGCAATGAGCAGTTCTTC
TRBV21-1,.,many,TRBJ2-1,CASSPRRRGNEQFF,TGTGCCAGCAGCCCCCGTCGAAGGGGTAATGAGCAGTTCTTC
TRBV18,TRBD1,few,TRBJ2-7,CASSPVLGTEGNEQYF,TGTGCCAGCTCACCAGTCTTAGGGACAGAGGGTAACGAGCAGTACTTC
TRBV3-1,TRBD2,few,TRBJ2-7,CASSQGLAFNEQYF,TGTGCCAGCAGCCAGGGACTAGCTTTCAACGAGCAGTACTTC
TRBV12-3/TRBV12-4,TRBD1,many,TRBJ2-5,CASSRTGILEETQYF,TGTGCCAGCAGTAGGACAGGGATTCTCGAAGAGACCCAGTACTTC
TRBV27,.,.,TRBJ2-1,CASSLTGTNEQFF,TGTGCCAGCAGTTTAACAGGGACTAATGAGCAGTTCTTC
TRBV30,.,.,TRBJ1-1,CAWNIGRSDTEAFF,TGTGCCTGGAATATCGGCAGATCCGACACTGAAGCTTTCTTT
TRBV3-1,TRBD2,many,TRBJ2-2,CASSPLAGGSTGELFF,TGTGCCAGCAGCCCACTAGCGGGGGGATCCACCGGGGAGCTGTTTTTT
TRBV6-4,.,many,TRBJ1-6,CASRQTVNSPLHF,TGTGCCAGCAGACAGACGGTAAATTCACCCCTCCACTTT
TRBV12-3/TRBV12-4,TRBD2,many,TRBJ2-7,CASSPDRTRGYEQYF,TGTGCCAGCAGTCCTGACCGGACTAGAGGGTACGAGCAGTACTTC
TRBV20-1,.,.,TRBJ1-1,CSARNPGAGTEAFF,TGCAGTGCTAGAAACCCGGGAGCTGGCACTGAAGCTTTCTTT
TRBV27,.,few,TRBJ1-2,CASSSHGDYGYTF,TGTGCCAGCAGCAGTCACGGGGACTATGGCTACACCTTC
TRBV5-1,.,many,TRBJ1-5,CASSWEGSNQPQHF,TGCGCCAGCAGCTGGGAGGGTAGCAATCAGCCCCAGCATTTT
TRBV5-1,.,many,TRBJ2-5,CASSLGTRETQYF,TGCGCCAGCAGCTTGGGGACTCGAGAGACCCAGTACTTC
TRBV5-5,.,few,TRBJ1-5,CASSLSPVGNGQPQHF,TGTGCCAGCAGCTTGTCGCCTGTCGGCAATGGTCAGCCCCAGCATTTT
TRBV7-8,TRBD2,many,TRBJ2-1,CASSPSRESSYNEQFF,TGTGCCAGCAGTCCTTCGCGGGAGAGCTCCTACAATGAGCAGTTCTTC
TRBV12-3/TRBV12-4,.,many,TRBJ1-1,CASSWGRESEAFF,TGTGCCAGCAGTTGGGGCCGGGAGTCTGAAGCTTTCTTT
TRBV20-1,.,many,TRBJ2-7,CSARDLGGVSYEQYF,TGCAGTGCTAGAGATTTGGGGGGTGTTTCCTACGAGCAGTACTTC
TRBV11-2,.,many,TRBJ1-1,CASSPMGKGSEAFF,TGTGCCAGCAGCCCAATGGGCAAGGGCAGTGAAGCTTTCTTT
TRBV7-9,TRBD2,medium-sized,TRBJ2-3,CASSLTASGNTDTQYF,TGTGCCAGCAGCTTAACGGCTAGCGGAAACACAGATACGCAGTATTTT
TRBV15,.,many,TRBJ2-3,CATSRGGDMRQPDF,TGTGCCACCAGCAGAGGAGGCGATATGAGACAGCCTGATTTT
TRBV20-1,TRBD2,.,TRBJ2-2,CSATGTSGRRTGELFF,TGCAGTGCAACCGGGACTAGCGGGAGGCGCACCGGGGAGCTGTTTTTT
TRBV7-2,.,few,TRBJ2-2,CASSPGMQGLLSGELFF,TGTGCCAGCAGCCCAGGGATGCAGGGGTTGTTGTCCGGGGAGCTGTTTTTT
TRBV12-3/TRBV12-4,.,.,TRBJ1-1,CASSLAGGGWTEALF,TGTGCCAGTTCCCTAGCGGGGGGGGGCTGGACTGAAGCTTTATTT
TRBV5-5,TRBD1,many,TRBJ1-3,CASSQDRVGGNTIYF,TGTGCCAGCAGCCAGGACAGGGTCGGTGGAAACACCATATATTTT
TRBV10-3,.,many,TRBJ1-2,CAISENGYFEGYTF,TGTGCCATCAGTGAGAACGGATACTTTGAAGGCTACACCTTC
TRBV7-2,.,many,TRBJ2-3,CASSVQDTQYF,TGTGCCAGCAGCGTACAGGATACGCAGTATTTT
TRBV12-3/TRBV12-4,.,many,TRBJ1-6,CASRPQGSNSPLHF,TGTGCCAGCAGGCCGCAGGGGAGTAATTCACCCCTCCACTTT
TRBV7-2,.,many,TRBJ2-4,CASSFDRGQNIQYF,TGTGCCAGCAGCTTCGACCGGGGTCAAAACATTCAGTACTTC
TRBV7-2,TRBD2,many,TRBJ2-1,CASSPPTGGPLDEQFF,TGTGCCAGCAGCCCCCCGACGGGAGGGCCATTGGATGAGCAGTTCTTC
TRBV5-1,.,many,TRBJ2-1,CASSWALRDEQFF,TGCGCCAGCAGCTGGGCCTTGCGGGATGAGCAGTTCTTC
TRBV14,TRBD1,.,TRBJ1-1,CASSLLQGATEAFF,TGTGCCAGCAGCCTTTTACAGGGGGCAACTGAAGCTTTCTTT
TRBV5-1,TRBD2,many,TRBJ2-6,CASSAGGVTPNVLTF,TGCGCCAGCTCTGCGGGGGGGGTGACGCCTAACGTCCTGACTTTC
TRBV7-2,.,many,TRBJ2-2,CASSLGLHTGELFF,TGTGCCAGCAGCTTAGGGCTGCACACCGGGGAGCTGTTTTTT
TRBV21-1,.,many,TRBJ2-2,CASSKGVNTGELFF,TGTGCCAGCAGCAAAGGGGTTAACACCGGGGAGCTGTTTTTT
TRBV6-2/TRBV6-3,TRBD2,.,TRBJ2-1,CASSRAGVIYNEQFF,TGTGCCAGCAGTAGAGCGGGGGTGATCTACAATGAGCAGTTCTTC
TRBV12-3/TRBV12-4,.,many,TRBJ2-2,CASSRSANTGELFF,TGTGCCAGCAGCCGGTCCGCGAACACCGGGGAGCTGTTTTTT
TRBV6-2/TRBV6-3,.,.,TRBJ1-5,CASSPGVGNQPQHF,TGTGCCAGCAGCCCAGGGGTTGGCAATCAGCCCCAGCATTTT
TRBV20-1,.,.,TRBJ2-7,CSARGAVTGGGHEQYF,TGCAGTGCTAGAGGCGCAGTAACAGGGGGGGGCCACGAGCAGTACTTC